This is a list of T cell receptor beta chains from one sample in a study of beta chain features in type 1 diabetes. Libraries were prepared by immunoSEQ multiplex PCR; TCRdb keeps only in-frame clonotypes and omits some of them. This sample has 500,000 to 650,000 clones, with around 12% found just once. The sample comprised naive CD4+ T cells from blood. The source is a man aged 25-45 years with type 1 diabetes. Each CDR3 is given with its conserved first and last residue. Fields, in order: clone size, J gene, D gene, V gene, CDR3 protein, CDR3 DNA. D genes are given only for firm matches. Expanded clones get a size class; other rows say once, few or many, or leave the size out.

NA	TRBJ2-5	NA	TRBV5-4	CASSLDSRSFGGQETQYF	TGTGCCAGCAGCTTGGACAGTAGGAGTTTTGGGGGCCAAGAGACCCAGTACTTC
NA	TRBJ2-7	NA	TRBV4-3	CASSQDLTGTPSEQYF	TGCGCCAGCAGCCAAGATCTAACCGGGACACCGTCTGAGCAGTACTTC
few	TRBJ2-2	TRBD2	TRBV9	CASSVATSGGFTGELFF	TGTGCCAGCAGCGTAGCTACTAGCGGGGGCTTCACCGGGGAGCTGTTTTTT
NA	TRBJ2-7	TRBD1	TRBV5-1	CASSEGTGGSYEQYF	TGCGCCAGCAGCGAAGGGACAGGGGGCTCCTACGAGCAGTACTTC
few	TRBJ2-5	NA	TRBV12-5	CASGLGSPTQETQYF	TGTGCTAGTGGTTTGGGATCGCCAACCCAAGAGACCCAGTACTTC
few	TRBJ1-5	NA	TRBV11-2	CASSLWSGSDQPQHF	TGTGCCAGCAGCTTATGGTCCGGGAGCGATCAGCCCCAGCATTTT
NA	TRBJ1-4	NA	TRBV30	CAWSVQQGRGAYNEKLFF	TGTGCCTGGAGTGTACAACAGGGCCGCGGAGCATATAATGAAAAACTGTTTTTT
NA	TRBJ1-2	NA	TRBV2	CASWESRYYGYTF	TGTGCCAGCTGGGAGAGTCGGTACTATGGCTACACCTTC
NA	TRBJ2-6	NA	TRBV5-1	CASSHLAVGTAGANVLTF	TGCGCCAGCAGCCACCTAGCGGTCGGGACAGCTGGGGCCAACGTCCTGACTTTC
few	TRBJ2-4	NA	TRBV7-9	CASSLGLKNIQYF	TGTGCCAGCAGCTTAGGACTCAAAAACATTCAGTACTTC
NA	TRBJ2-1	TRBD2	TRBV5-1	CASSWRLAGENEQFF	TGCGCCAGCAGCTGGAGACTAGCGGGAGAGAATGAGCAGTTCTTC
few	TRBJ2-5	TRBD2	TRBV29-1	CSVAAGGHETQYF	TGCAGCGTTGCGGCGGGGGGGCACGAGACCCAGTACTTC
NA	TRBJ2-3	TRBD1	TRBV16	CASSRPWDRGADTQYF	TGTGCCAGCAGCCGCCCCTGGGACAGGGGCGCAGATACGCAGTATTTT
few	TRBJ1-5	NA	TRBV6-6	CASGTLNQPQHF	TGTGCCTCGGGAACCCTCAATCAGCCCCAGCATTTT
NA	TRBJ1-2	TRBD1	TRBV9	CASSAELRDRGYGYTF	TGTGCCAGCAGCGCTGAACTCCGGGACAGGGGGTATGGCTACACCTTC
NA	TRBJ1-4	NA	TRBV6-1	CASSRHHNEKLFF	TGTGCCAGCAGTCGACATCATAATGAAAAACTGTTTTTT
few	TRBJ1-2	NA	TRBV7-6	CASSLMTSVGGYTF	TGTGCCAGCAGCTTGATGACGTCCGTTGGGGGCTACACCTTC
NA	TRBJ2-5	TRBD2	TRBV11-3	CASSSLAGVLETQYF	TGTGCCAGCAGCTCATTAGCGGGGGTCCTGGAGACCCAGTACTTC
few	TRBJ1-1	NA	TRBV14	CASTEQPTDELFF	TGTGCCAGCACCGAGCAACCGACCGACGAGCTTTTCTTT
few	TRBJ2-7	TRBD1	TRBV6-5	CASTRTGLREEQYF	TGTGCCAGCACCCGGACAGGGCTCCGTGAGGAGCAGTACTTC
NA	TRBJ1-5	TRBD1	TRBV9	CASSAEDRGNQPQHF	TGTGCCAGCAGCGCGGAGGACAGGGGCAATCAGCCCCAGCATTTT
few	TRBJ2-5	TRBD2	TRBV29-1	CSSGVAGGETQYF	TGCAGCTCCGGAGTAGCGGGGGGGGAGACCCAGTACTTC
NA	TRBJ2-3	TRBD2	TRBV4-2	CASSQISGGDTDTQYF	TGTGCCAGCAGCCAAATCAGCGGGGGGGACACAGATACGCAGTATTTT
few	TRBJ2-7	NA	TRBV7-9	CASSKSYEQYF	TGTGCCAGCAGCAAATCCTACGAGCAGTACTTC